The 10 T cell receptor beta chains below come from one sample, sequenced in a study of shared clonotypes between healthy human individuals. Clones were sequenced by immunoSEQ multiplex PCR, and TCRdb holds only the in-frame ones, with some missing. Of about 380,000 clones listed, around 96% are singletons. The sequenced sample consisted of memory CD8+ T cells sorted from blood. Subset in this sample: CD45RO+ cells pooled with CCR7-negative TemRA cells. The receptors originated from a man aged 30 to 45 in good health.

The gene calls are TRBV7-9 and TRBJ2-3; D possibly corresponds to TRBD2 (6 bases). Looked up from germline, CDR1 is SEHNR and CDR2 is FQNEAQ (reference sequence). CDR3 length: 13 amino acids. V was pared by 1 base and J by 8 bases, with 10 bases between. CDR3 nucleotides: TGTGCCAGCAGCTTAGATATCGGGGGTACGCAGTATTTT. Protein product: CASSLDIGGTQYF.

This rearrangement joins TRBV2 to TRBJ2-1; D unclear. The germline V and J ends were trimmed by 4 bases and 6 bases, with 10 bases remaining between them. Germline CDR1 is SNHLY and CDR2 is FYNNEI. The CDR3 sequence is 13 residues long. CDR3 nucleotide sequence: TGTGCCAGCAGTGTTTCCAGAAGCAATGAGCAGTTCTTC. Residues: CASSVSRSNEQFF. Full variable domain (outside the CDR3, taken from reference TRBV2 and TRBJ2-1): EPEVTQTPSHQVTQMGQEVILRCVPISNHLYFYWYRQILGQKVEFLVSFYNNEISEKSEIFDDQFSVERPDGSNFTLKIRSTKLEDSAMYFCASSVSRSNEQFFGPGTRLTVL.

J is TRBJ2-5 and V is TRBV6-5; TRBD2 agrees at 14 bases. Trimming cost V 0 bases and J 4 bases; bases outside gene matches: 1. Germline lookup yields CDR1 MNHEY and CDR2 SVGAGI. The length of the CDR3 is 16 residues. CDR3 region: CASSYSGTSGRETQYF. CDR3 DNA: TGTGCCAGCAGTTACTCGGGGACTAGCGGGAGAGAGACCCAGTACTTC.

Worth noting for this clone: The same CDR3 is also encoded by other DNA sequences in this sample. The chain recombines TRBV28 with TRBJ1-4; 10 bases fit TRBD1. Trimming took 6 bases from V and 8 from J; bases not matched to a gene: 6. CDR1 is MDHEN and CDR2 is SYDVKM in the germline V gene. CDR3 length equals 14 residues. The chain's CDR3 is CASRPGTGDEKLFF. As DNA, the CDR3 is TGTGCCAGCAGACCCGGGACAGGGGACGAAAAACTGTTTTTT. Based on the CDR3 plus reference TRBV28 and TRBJ1-4, the full variable domain is DVKVTQSSRYLVKRTGEKVFLECVQDMDHENMFWYRQDPGLGLRLIYFSYDVKMKEKGDIPEGYSVSREKKERFSLILESASTNQTSMYLCASRPGTGDEKLFFGSGTQLSVL.

The rearrangement uses TRBV7-8 and TRBJ1-4; D is ambiguous. The CDR3 totals 16 residues. Germline CDR1 reads SGHVS; CDR2 reads FQNEAQ. V lost 1 base and J lost 10, with 19 bases in between. This chain's CDR3 is CASSLVGGSPMAKLFF. CDR3 sequence (DNA): TGTGCCAGCAGCTTAGTCGGTGGCTCGCCAATGGCAAAACTGTTTTTT.

For this clone: This CDR3 is also generated by other DNA sequences in the sample. The chain employs TRBV4-1 and TRBJ1-2; a possible D gene is TRBD1 (6 bases). The CDR3 is 13 amino acids. Germline V gene sequence: CDR1 MGHRA, CDR2 YSYEKL. V was cut by 4 bases and J by 2 bases, with 8 bases left in between. The DNA of the CDR3 is TGCGCCAGCAGCCCTACAGGGAACTATGGCTACACCTTC. Translating gives CASSPTGNYGYTF.

The DNA of the CDR3 is TGTGCCGGATTAGAATATGATGGCAATGAGCAGTTCTTC. Amino acid sequence: CAGLEYDGNEQFF. V usage is TRBV6-1 and J usage is TRBJ2-1; D is unresolved. The CDR3 has 13 residues. From germline, CDR1 is MNHNS and CDR2 SASEGT. Trimming took 11 bases from V and 6 from J, leaving 17 bases between them.

The CDR3 DNA follows: TGTGCCAGCAGTTTGACAGGGGTTGGGGTGGCTAATGAAAAACTGTTTTTT. Translated, it gives CASSLTGVGVANEKLFF. The chain recombines TRBV11-2 with TRBJ1-4; 8 bases match TRBD1. Germline CDR1 reads SGHAT; CDR2 reads FQNNGV. Trimming cost V 6 bases and J 3 bases; bases outside gene matches: 12. The CDR3 runs to 17 residues. The full variable domain, in which reference TRBV11-2 and TRBJ1-4 provide the parts outside the CDR3, is EAGVAQSPRYKIIEKRQSVAFWCNPISGHATLYWYQQILGQGPKLLIQFQNNGVVDDSQLPKDRFSAERLKGVDSTLKIQPAKLEDSAVYLCASSLTGVGVANEKLFFGSGTQLSVL.

The sample holds one count of this clone. J is TRBJ2-3 and V is TRBV5-1; D is possibly TRBD2 (6 bases). The CDR3 has 16 residues. Germline V lookup: CDR1 SGHRS, CDR2 YFSETQ. V shed 0 bases and J shed 0 bases, with 11 bases lying between them. The CDR3, as DNA: TGCGCCAGCAGCTTGGTCTCGCGGGGAAGCACAGATACGCAGTATTTT. Its protein product is CASSLVSRGSTDTQYF. Supplemented by reference TRBV5-1 and TRBJ2-3, the full variable domain reads KAGVTQTPRYLIKTRGQQVTLSCSPISGHRSVSWYQQTPGQGLQFLFEYFSETQRNKGNFPGRFSGRQFSNSRSEMNVSTLELGDSALYLCASSLVSRGSTDTQYFGPGTRLTVL.

In its sample, this clone was seen once. The chain joins TRBV28 to TRBJ1-2; D might be TRBD1 (5 bases). The CDR3 consists of 11 residues. Germline V gene sequence: CDR1 MDHEN, CDR2 SYDVKM. Trimming removed 7 bases from V and 7 bases from J, with 10 bases in between. This CDR3 is CASNQGTGYTF. The CDR3 nucleotides are TGTGCCAGCAATCAGGGAACTGGCTACACCTTC.